Listed here are 8 T cell receptor beta chains from one sample, sequenced in a study of response to subunit inactivated influenza vaccine. MiXCR, run by TCRdb on the RT-PCR reads, gives a single entry per CDR3 protein. The sample lists 500,000 or so distinct CDR3 sequences; more than 15% were seen once. This material consisted of CD4+ T cells sorted from PBMCs, taken roughly 24 months after vaccination. These receptors were obtained from a man aged 50-75 years who received an inactivated influenza vaccine.

In its sample, this clonotype was seen a few times. This CDR3 is CASSPGGAGDQPQHF. In nucleotides, the CDR3 is TGTGCCAGCAGCCCGGGGGGGGCAGGGGATCAGCCCCAGCATTTT. The chain is built from TRBV5-5 and TRBJ1-5; D might be TRBD1 (6 bases). Germline lookup yields CDR1 SGHKS and CDR2 YYEKEE (reference sequence). Trimming cost V 4 bases and J 5 bases, with 16 bases left between them. The CDR3 extends over 15 amino acids.

This clonotype was picked up many times. The chain joins TRBV27 to TRBJ2-7; D unresolved. This CDR3 spans 16 amino acids. Looked up from germline, CDR1 is MNHEY and CDR2 is SMNVEV (reference sequence). Trimming stripped 5 bases from V and 2 bases from J, with 19 bases between. The CDR3 sequence is CASSRIRGDWAYEQYF. Written as DNA, the CDR3 is TGTGCCAGCAGTCGGATCAGAGGAGATTGGGCCTACGAGCAGTACTTC.

The sample holds a few counts of this clonotype. V is TRBV6-2 or TRBV6-3 and J is TRBJ2-7; a possible D gene is TRBD1 (6 bases). The germline V gene has CDR1 MNHEY and CDR2 SVGEGT. Trimming cost V 7 bases and J 3 bases, with 13 bases left between them. The CDR3 contains 13 residues. The DNA for the CDR3 is TGTGCCAGCACAGACCTACAGGGCTACGAGCAGTACTTC. This translates into CASTDLQGYEQYF.

The J gene is TRBJ1-4, the V gene TRBV5-5; 7 nucleotides match TRBD1. Per the germline V gene, CDR1 is SGHKS and CDR2 is YYEKEE (reference sequence). This CDR3 contains 15 residues. V shed 6 bases, J shed 0 bases, and the junction held 5 bases outside the gene matches. The CDR3 loop is CASTHTGATNEKLFF. The CDR3 DNA reads as TGTGCCAGCACCCACACAGGGGCAACTAATGAAAAACTGTTTTTT.

The chain couples TRBV2 to TRBJ1-5, with 11 nucleotides matching TRBD1. Germline V gene lookup returns CDR1 SNHLY and CDR2 FYNNEI. This CDR3 contains 17 residues. J gave up 6 bases and V 6 bases, and 13 bases lay outside the gene matches. The CDR3 DNA follows: TGTGCCAGCAGCCCCGGGACAGGGGGGGGTGAAGGTCAGCCCCAGCATTTT. Its protein product is CASSPGTGGGEGQPQHF.

The gene calls are TRBV11-2 and TRBJ1-2; D remains ambiguous. Germline CDR1 is SGHAT and CDR2 is FQNNGV. The CDR3 covers 15 residues. V was trimmed by 0 bases and J by 8 bases, leaving 16 bases between them. CDR3 nucleotides: TGTGCCAGCAGCTTAGAAGGTTTTGCGAGGGCCGGCTACACCTTC. It specifies CASSLEGFARAGYTF.

This clonotype was seen a handful of times. The V call is TRBV4-2, the J call TRBJ1-3, with D perhaps matching TRBD1 (6 bases). The V end lost 2 bases, the J end lost 3 bases, and 17 bases lay between the germline ends. Germline CDR1 and CDR2: LGHNA and YNFKEQ. CDR3 length equals 17 residues. As DNA, the CDR3 is TGTGCCAGCAGCCAAAACGACAGGAGGCTGATTGGAAACACCATATATTTT. Its translation: CASSQNDRRLIGNTIYF.

The chain links TRBV2 to TRBJ2-3; D remains ambiguous. The V gene lost 2 bases and the J gene lost 0 bases, with 3 bases spanning the gap. The CDR3 contains 13 residues. In germline, CDR1 is SNHLY, CDR2 FYNNEI. Here the CDR3 DNA reads TGTGCCAGCAGTGAAACTAGCACAGATACGCAGTATTTT. Its translation is CASSETSTDTQYF. The variable domain in full, with the rest retrieved from reference TRBV2 and TRBJ2-3, is EPEVTQTPSHQVTQMGQEVILRCVPISNHLYFYWYRQILGQKVEFLVSFYNNEISEKSEIFDDQFSVERPDGSNFTLKIRSTKLEDSAMYFCASSETSTDTQYFGPGTRLTVL.